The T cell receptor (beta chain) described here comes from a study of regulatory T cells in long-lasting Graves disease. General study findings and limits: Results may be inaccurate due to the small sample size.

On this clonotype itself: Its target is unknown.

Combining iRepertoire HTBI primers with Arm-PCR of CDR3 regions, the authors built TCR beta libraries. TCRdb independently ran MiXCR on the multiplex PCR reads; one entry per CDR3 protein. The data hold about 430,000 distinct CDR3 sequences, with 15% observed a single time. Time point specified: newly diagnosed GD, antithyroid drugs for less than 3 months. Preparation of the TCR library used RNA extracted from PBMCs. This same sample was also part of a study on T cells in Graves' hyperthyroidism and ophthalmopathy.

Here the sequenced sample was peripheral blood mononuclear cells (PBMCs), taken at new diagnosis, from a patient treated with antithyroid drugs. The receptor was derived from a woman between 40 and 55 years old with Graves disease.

The CDR3 region has the DNA TGCAGTGCTACGACTAGAGTCGGGACAGATACGCAGTATTTT. Its translation: CSATTRVGTDTQYF. The chain uses TRBV20-1 and TRBJ2-3; the D gene is possibly TRBD2 (6 bases). Germline V lookup: CDR1 DFQATT, CDR2 SNEGSKA (reference sequence). The length of the CDR3 is 14 residues. Trimming took off 4 bases at V and 3 bases at J, with 14 bases between the two ends.